This paragraph reports one T cell receptor (beta chain). The data belong to a study of blood T cell repertoires in COVID-19. Study-level background: Nucleic acid was either cDNA or gDNA, and it came from T cells, B-cell-depleted T cells, or PBMCs.

Only in-frame clones appear in the TCRdb table, and some are missing; sequencing was by immunoSEQ multiplex PCR. The sample consists of around 50,000 clones, more than 70% of them appearing once. The CDR3 spans 13 residues. The V segment lost 7 bases and the J segment 7 bases; nucleotides outside the gene matches: 5. Germline assignment: CDR1 MNHEY and CDR2 SVGAGI. The chain is built from TRBV6-5 and TRBJ1-2; 11 bases are a match to TRBD1. The TCR was taken from a man aged 50 to 60 with active COVID-19. What was sequenced was peripheral blood. CDR3 in DNA: TGTGCCAGCAAAGGACAGGGGGCGCGTGGCTACACCTTC. This encodes CASKGQGARGYTF.